This T cell receptor (gamma chain) was observed in a study of human gamma delta and Vdelta1 T cells. Notes on this clone: Its antigen is still unknown. Germline and junction disagree at one end, which may indicate a read error.

This CDR3 comprises 11 residues. In germline, CDR1 is VENAVY, CDR2 YDSYNSRV. Whole-study results and caveats: Acute myeloid leukemia was reportedly broadly targeted by polyclonal Delta One T cells.

TCRdb fed the PCR reads into CATT to redo clone calling. The sample gives 8,500 to 9,500 gamma-chain clones, 45% to 55% of which show up once; about 2.4% is in the top ten. The sample consisted of Vdelta1 gamma-delta T cells from blood grown in culture (DOT cells). The sequence was obtained from a human donor in good health. This rearrangement joins TRGV8 to TRGJP1. CDR3 DNA sequence: TGTACCACCGAAAGGGGTTGGTTCAAGATATTT. Amino acids: CTTERGWFKIF.